Detailed here is one T cell receptor (beta chain). Its antigen is as yet unknown. The data derive from a study of CD8 T cells in Susac syndrome. Study observations and caveats: The study found that Susac CD8+ clonal expansion peaked in TEMRA cells and active patients.

Patients with Susac syndrome met the recently defined diagnostic criteria for definite or probable disease. Negative isolation yielded CD8+ and CD4+ T cells; FACS enriched TEMRA cells. An amount of RNA that ranged from roughly 0.45 to 1 ug was reverse transcribed with random hexamers. Each CDR3 protein gets one entry after TCRdb re-called the immunoSEQ multiplex PCR reads with MiXCR. The sample lists approximately 190,000 distinct CDR3 sequences; 85% to 95% were seen once. Trimming left V 7 bases short and J 4 bases short, with 10 bases between. In germline, CDR1 is LNHDA, CDR2 SQIVND (reference sequence). This CDR3 spans 12 amino acids.

The chain employs TRBV19 and TRBJ1-1; D not resolved. Sequencing was performed on CD8+ T cells from PBMCs. The receptor's source is a human donor with Susac syndrome. CDR3 amino acids: CASTMDGTEAFF. Written as DNA, the CDR3 is TGTGCCAGTACTATGGACGGCACTGAAGCTTTCTTT.